Listed below are T cell receptor beta chains from one sample, sequenced in a study of blood T cells in healthy people across ages. From the 5' RACE reads, TCRdb called clonotypes with MiXCR, one entry per CDR3 protein. The sample carries 600,000 or so distinct CDR3 sequences, around a fifth recorded once. Sample: blood. Receptor source: a man in his 70s in good health. CDR3s include the opening cysteine and the closing phenylalanine or tryptophan. The order of the fields is V gene, clone size, J gene, CDR3 protein. Some rows have no size entry. The others give once, few or many, or a class for an expanded clone.

V gene: TRBV18; clone size: -; J gene: TRBJ2-5; CDR3 protein: CASSPSGTSGKETQYF
V gene: TRBV18; clone size: -; J gene: TRBJ2-5; CDR3 protein: CASSPFGKSETQYF
V gene: TRBV10-3; clone size: -; J gene: TRBJ2-1; CDR3 protein: CAISGPGLAGVMYNEQFF
V gene: TRBV27; clone size: -; J gene: TRBJ2-7; CDR3 protein: CASSFLRGEQYF
V gene: TRBV12-3/TRBV12-4; clone size: few; J gene: TRBJ2-2; CDR3 protein: CASSLKGDGELFF
V gene: TRBV6-5; clone size: -; J gene: -; CDR3 protein: CASSYSRGLAGGHEQFF
V gene: TRBV5-1; clone size: few; J gene: -; CDR3 protein: CASSGTVNEQYF
V gene: TRBV2; clone size: few; J gene: TRBJ1-6; CDR3 protein: CASSDRADSPLHF
V gene: TRBV3-1; clone size: few; J gene: TRBJ2-4; CDR3 protein: CASSGRGSKNIQYF
V gene: TRBV3-1; clone size: many; J gene: TRBJ2-1; CDR3 protein: CASSQEGGVAVNPYNEQFF
V gene: TRBV10-3; clone size: many; J gene: -; CDR3 protein: CAISESARTTYNEQFF
V gene: TRBV12-3/TRBV12-4; clone size: -; J gene: TRBJ1-1; CDR3 protein: CASSRWEDTEAFF
V gene: TRBV3-1; clone size: few; J gene: TRBJ2-5; CDR3 protein: CASSHRSFEQYF
V gene: TRBV10-3; clone size: -; J gene: TRBJ2-2; CDR3 protein: CAISGSSNTGELFF
V gene: TRBV7-2; clone size: -; J gene: TRBJ2-7; CDR3 protein: CASSPQGGGQAYEQYF
V gene: TRBV10-3; clone size: -; J gene: TRBJ2-7; CDR3 protein: CAIGPDREQYF
V gene: TRBV14; clone size: -; J gene: TRBJ2-2; CDR3 protein: CASSQQLSPGELFF
V gene: TRBV7-9; clone size: -; J gene: TRBJ1-4; CDR3 protein: CASSLDPQGLFF
V gene: TRBV5-1; clone size: few; J gene: TRBJ2-5; CDR3 protein: CASSEEGTQYF
V gene: TRBV25-1; clone size: few; J gene: -; CDR3 protein: CASTGGGHNEQFF
V gene: TRBV5-1; clone size: -; J gene: TRBJ2-3; CDR3 protein: CASSLATRELSTDTQYF
V gene: TRBV6-2/TRBV6-3; clone size: few; J gene: TRBJ2-5; CDR3 protein: CASSPGRPETQYF